The present T cell receptor (beta chain) was sequenced within a study of blood T cell repertoires in COVID-19. The overall study: T cells, B-cell-depleted T cells, or PBMCs provided the cDNA or gDNA that served as material.

After removal of 2 bases from V and 9 bases from J, the junction contained 7 bases not matched to a gene. Germline V lookup: CDR1 SGHTA, CDR2 FQGTGA. CDR3 length: 15 residues. Produced via immunoSEQ multiplex PCR; TCRdb's table is partial and in-frame only. The data hold approximately 53,000 clones, with 75% to 85% observed a single time. This sequence joins TRBV7-3 and TRBJ2-2; 9 bases match TRBD2. The TCR was taken from a woman aged 55-69 years with acute or convalescent COVID-19. The sample was peripheral blood. The CDR3 DNA follows: TGTGCCAGCAGCTTAGGACTAGCGATACACCGGGAGCTGTTTTTT. Translated: CASSLGLAIHRELFF.